Given below is one T cell receptor beta chain in context. Its antigen remains unidentified. Base qualities are missing; no much larger clone stands one base away. In the germline V gene, CDR1 corresponds to SQVTM and CDR2 to ANQGSEA. V is pared back by 4 bases and J by 0 bases, with 10 bases lying between the germline termini. The CDR3 contains 14 residues, cysteine and phenylalanine counted. The kept DNA is CDR3 alone, 42 bases in frame from the first base. What the time point label conveys for this sample: baseline before first vaccination. Vaccinee samples came from UK trials COV001 and COV002, including a single-blind randomized controlled phase 2/3 trial of AZD1222 (ChAdOx1 nCoV-19) in healthy adults. Trial participant PBMC samples were collected at day 0 and day 28 after the second dose for TCRbeta chain sequencing. The CDR3 regions of human TCRbeta chains were subjected to immunosequencing. The published analysis was carried out like this. Repertoire TCRs were checked for matches against a reference library of SARS-CoV-2-specific TCRs that had been generated using the MIRA antigen-specificity platform. Breadth meant the fraction of unique TCRs that were SARS-CoV-2-associated, whereas depth meant the fraction of total T cells that were SARS-CoV-2-associated. Using the MIRA data, every spike-specific TCR was mapped to the spike region that the TCR reacted to and assigned to either a CD4 or a CD8 class. Log10-transformed breadth and depth values were compared by one-way ANOVA with Sidak's multiple comparisons tests. Not all clones reach the TCRdb copy of this immuneACCESS table, which keeps in-frame sequences only. Checked studies attribute under half of the gap to unresolved V genes and leave the rest unexplained. The DNA gave D and trimming, while V, J and clone size come from that table. The sample profile shows 150,000 or so clones; around 90% of them were found once. About 3% of the sample belongs to the ten largest clones.

This sample is part of a study of T cell responses to AZD1222 COVID-19 vaccine (TCRdb year 2021). Some background on the complete study: AZD1222 recipients given second doses at about 4 weeks or at about 12 weeks were pooled, since spike-specific TCR depth and breadth were not found to differ between the two schedules. A total of roughly 240 trial participants underwent TCR sequencing, of whom some 210 received two doses of AZD1222 and about 25 received two doses of the MenACWY control vaccine. Trial participants were enrolled by age into 18-55, 56-69 and 70-plus year subgroups, with roughly 160, 29 and 62 TCR-sequenced participants respectively. The paper's findings and limits, for the study overall: Spike-specific TCR breadth and depth rose significantly after two AZD1222 doses compared with day 0 and with MenACWY recipients. Most participants were white British and females outnumbered males, and the authors suggested that clonal diversity may have been underestimated. The 56-69-year group was small, and its depth increase did not reach significance, likely because of low power. Conclusions about previously exposed vaccinees were limited because only six AZD1222 recipients were SARS-CoV-2 seropositive at baseline. Because no day 14 peak-response samples were available, the repertoires could be characterized only after the peak T cell response. Reportedly, almost half of the unique spike-specific TCRs recognized epitopes lying outside the regions that are mutated in the B.1.351 and B.1.1.7 variants. The whole spike protein was spanned by vaccine-associated CD4 TCRs, and dominant responses were seen in regions 160-218 and 743-854.

The sequence derives from an adult in good health. The receptor chain draws on TRBV29-1 and TRBJ2-4; matching of 5 bases hints at TRBD2 as the D gene. This material consisted of peripheral blood, taken on day 0 of AZD1222 vaccination. The DNA reads TGCAGCGTTGTAGGGAGACTAGCCAAAAACATTCAGTACTTC. Its protein is CSVVGRLAKNIQYF.